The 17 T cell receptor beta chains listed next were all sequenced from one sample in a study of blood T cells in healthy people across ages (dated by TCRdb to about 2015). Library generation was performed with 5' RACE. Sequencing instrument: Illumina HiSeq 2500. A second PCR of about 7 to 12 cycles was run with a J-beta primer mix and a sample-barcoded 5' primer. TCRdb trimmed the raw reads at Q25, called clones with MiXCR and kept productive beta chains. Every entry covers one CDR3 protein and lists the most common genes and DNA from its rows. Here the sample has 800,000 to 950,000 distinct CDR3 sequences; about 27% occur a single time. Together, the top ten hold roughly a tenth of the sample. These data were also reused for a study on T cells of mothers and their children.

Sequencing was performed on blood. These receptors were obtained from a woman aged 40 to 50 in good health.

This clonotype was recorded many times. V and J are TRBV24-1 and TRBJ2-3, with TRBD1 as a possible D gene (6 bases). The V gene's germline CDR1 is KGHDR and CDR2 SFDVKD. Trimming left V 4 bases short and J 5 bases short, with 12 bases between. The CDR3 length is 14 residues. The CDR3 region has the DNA TGTGCCACCAGTGACCCTACAGGGTTAGATACGCAGTATTTT. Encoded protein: CATSDPTGLDTQYF.

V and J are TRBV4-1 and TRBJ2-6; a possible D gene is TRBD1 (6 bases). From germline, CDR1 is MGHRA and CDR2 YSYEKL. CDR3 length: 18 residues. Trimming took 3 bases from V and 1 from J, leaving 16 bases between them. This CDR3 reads CASSHLDRRLSGANVLTF. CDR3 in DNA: TGCGCCAGCAGCCACCTAGACAGGAGACTTTCTGGGGCCAACGTCCTGACTTTC.

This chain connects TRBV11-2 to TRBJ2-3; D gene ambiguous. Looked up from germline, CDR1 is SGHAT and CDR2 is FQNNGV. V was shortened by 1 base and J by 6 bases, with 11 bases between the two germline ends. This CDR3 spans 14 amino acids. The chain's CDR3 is CASSLGRFPDTQYF. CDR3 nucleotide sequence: TGTGCCAGCAGCTTAGGGCGGTTCCCGGATACGCAGTATTTT.

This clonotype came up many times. CDR3 in DNA: TGTGCCATCAGTGAGTCGGGGGGGGGCAATCAGCCCCAGCATTTT. It translates to CAISESGGGNQPQHF. The chain is built from TRBV10-3 and TRBJ1-5; a weak D match, TRBD1 (5 bases). The CDR3 length is 15 residues. Germline values: CDR1 ENHRY, CDR2 SYGVKD. The V end lost 0 bases, the J end lost 2 bases, and 8 bases lay between the germline ends.

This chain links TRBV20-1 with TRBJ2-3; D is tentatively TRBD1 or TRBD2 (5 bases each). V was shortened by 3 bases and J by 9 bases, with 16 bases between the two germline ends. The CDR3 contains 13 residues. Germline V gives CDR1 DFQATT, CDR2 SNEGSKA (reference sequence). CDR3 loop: CSASGTTGDTQYF. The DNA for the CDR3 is TGCAGTGCTAGTGGGACGACCGGGGACACGCAGTATTTT.

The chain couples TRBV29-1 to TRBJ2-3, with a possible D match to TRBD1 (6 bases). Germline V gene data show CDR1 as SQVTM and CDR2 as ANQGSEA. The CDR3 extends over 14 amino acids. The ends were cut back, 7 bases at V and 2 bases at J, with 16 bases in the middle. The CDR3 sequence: CSANDRPPTDTQYF. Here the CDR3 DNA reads TGCAGCGCGAATGACAGGCCCCCCACAGATACGCAGTATTTT.

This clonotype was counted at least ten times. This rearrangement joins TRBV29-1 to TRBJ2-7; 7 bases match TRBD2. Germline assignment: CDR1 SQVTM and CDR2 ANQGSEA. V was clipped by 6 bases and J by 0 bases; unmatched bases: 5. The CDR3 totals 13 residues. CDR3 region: CSVPGLVSYEQYF. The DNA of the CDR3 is TGCAGCGTCCCAGGACTAGTCTCCTACGAGCAGTACTTC.

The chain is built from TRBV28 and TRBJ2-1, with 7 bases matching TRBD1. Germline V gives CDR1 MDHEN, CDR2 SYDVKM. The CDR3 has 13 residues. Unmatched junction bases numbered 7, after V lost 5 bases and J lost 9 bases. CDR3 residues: CASSSEGAGEQFF. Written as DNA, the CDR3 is TGTGCCAGCAGTAGCGAGGGGGCGGGTGAGCAGTTCTTC.

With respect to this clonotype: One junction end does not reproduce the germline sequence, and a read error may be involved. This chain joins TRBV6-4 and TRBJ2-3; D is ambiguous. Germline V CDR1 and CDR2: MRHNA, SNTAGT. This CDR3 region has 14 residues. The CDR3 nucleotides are TGTGTCAGCAGTGAGAGACACAACACAGATACGCAGTATTTT. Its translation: CVSSERHNTDTQYF.

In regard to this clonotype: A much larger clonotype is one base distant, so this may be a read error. CDR3: CSADENDKNIQYF. As DNA, the CDR3 is TGCAGTGCCGATGAGAACGACAAAAACATTCAGTACTTC. The chain links TRBV20-1 to TRBJ2-4; D is uncertain. The CDR3 has 13 residues. In germline, CDR1 is DFQATT, CDR2 SNEGSKA (reference sequence). V was trimmed by 6 bases and J by 3 bases, leaving 12 bases between them.

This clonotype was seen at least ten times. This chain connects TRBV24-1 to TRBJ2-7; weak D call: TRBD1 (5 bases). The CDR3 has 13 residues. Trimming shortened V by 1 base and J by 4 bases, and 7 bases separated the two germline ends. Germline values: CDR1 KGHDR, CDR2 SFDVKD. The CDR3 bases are TGTGCCACCAGTGATTTTAGGGGATACGAGCAGTACTTC. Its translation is CATSDFRGYEQYF.

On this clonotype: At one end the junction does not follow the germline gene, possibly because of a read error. Here the CDR3 reads CGARRQEKGYTF. As DNA, the CDR3 is TGCGGTGCCCGCAGGCAGGAGAAAGGCTACACCTTC. The J gene is TRBJ1-2, the V gene TRBV20-1; no clear D gene. Looked up from germline, CDR1 is DFQATT and CDR2 is SNEGSKA (reference sequence). There are 12 residues in the CDR3.

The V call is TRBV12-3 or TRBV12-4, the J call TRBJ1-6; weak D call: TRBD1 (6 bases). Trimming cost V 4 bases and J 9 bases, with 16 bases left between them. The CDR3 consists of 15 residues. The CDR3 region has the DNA TGTGCCAGCAGTTCCCCTGGCAGGGGAGGTTCACCCCTCCACTTT. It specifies CASSSPGRGGSPLHF.

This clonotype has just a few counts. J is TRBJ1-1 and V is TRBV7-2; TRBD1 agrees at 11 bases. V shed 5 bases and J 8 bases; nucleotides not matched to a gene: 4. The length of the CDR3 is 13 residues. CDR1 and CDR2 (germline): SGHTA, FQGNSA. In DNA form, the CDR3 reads TGTGCCAGCAGCCCGGACAGGGGGCGAGAAGCTTTCTTT. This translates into CASSPDRGREAFF.

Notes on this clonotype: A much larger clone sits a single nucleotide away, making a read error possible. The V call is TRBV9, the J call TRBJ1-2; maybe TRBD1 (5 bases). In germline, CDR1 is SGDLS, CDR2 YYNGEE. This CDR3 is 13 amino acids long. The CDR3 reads CASSQGVAYSYTF. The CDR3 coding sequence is TGTGCCAGCAGCCAAGGGGTCGCCTATAGCTACACCTTC.

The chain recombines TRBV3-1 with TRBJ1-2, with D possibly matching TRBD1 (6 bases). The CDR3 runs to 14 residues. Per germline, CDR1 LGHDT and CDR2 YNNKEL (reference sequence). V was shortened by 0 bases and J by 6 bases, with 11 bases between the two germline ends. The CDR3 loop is CASSQDRGGHGYTF. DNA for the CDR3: TGTGCCAGCAGCCAAGATCGAGGGGGGCATGGCTACACCTTC.

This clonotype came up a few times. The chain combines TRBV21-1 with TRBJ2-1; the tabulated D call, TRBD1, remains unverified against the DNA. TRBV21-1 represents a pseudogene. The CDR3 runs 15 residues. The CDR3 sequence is CASSKRGGADNEQFF. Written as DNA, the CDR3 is TGTGCCAGCAGCAAAAGGGGGGGGGCCGACAATGAGCAGTTCTTC.